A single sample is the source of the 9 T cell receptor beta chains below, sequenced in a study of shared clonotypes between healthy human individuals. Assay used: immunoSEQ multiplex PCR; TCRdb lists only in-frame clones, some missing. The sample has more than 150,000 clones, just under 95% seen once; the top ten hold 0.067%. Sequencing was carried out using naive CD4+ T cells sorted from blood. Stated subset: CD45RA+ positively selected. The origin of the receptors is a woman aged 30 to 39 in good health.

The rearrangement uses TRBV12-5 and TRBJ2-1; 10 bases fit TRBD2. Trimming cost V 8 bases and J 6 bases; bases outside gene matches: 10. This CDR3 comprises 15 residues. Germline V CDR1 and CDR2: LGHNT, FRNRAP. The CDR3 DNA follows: TGTGCTAGTAGTCCCGGACTAGCGGCCCCCAATGAGCAGTTCTTC. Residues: CASSPGLAAPNEQFF. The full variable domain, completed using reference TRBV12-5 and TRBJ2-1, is DARVTQTPRHKVTEMGQEVTMRCQPILGHNTVFWYRQTMMQGLELLAYFRNRAPLDDSGMPKDRFSAEMPDATLATLKIQPSEPRDSAVYFCASSPGLAAPNEQFFGPGTRLTVL.

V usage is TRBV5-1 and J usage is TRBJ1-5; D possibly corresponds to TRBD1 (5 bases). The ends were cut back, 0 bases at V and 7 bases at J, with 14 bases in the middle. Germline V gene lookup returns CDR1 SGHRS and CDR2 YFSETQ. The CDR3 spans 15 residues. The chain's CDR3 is CASSLDGYWGQPQHF. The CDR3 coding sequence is TGCGCCAGCAGCTTGGATGGGTACTGGGGGCAGCCCCAGCATTTT.

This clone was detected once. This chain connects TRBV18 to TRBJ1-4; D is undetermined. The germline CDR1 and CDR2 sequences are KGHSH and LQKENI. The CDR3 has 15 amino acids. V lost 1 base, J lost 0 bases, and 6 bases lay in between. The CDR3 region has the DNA TGTGCCAGCTCACCACTTTTTGCAACTAATGAAAAACTGTTTTTT. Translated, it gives CASSPLFATNEKLFF.

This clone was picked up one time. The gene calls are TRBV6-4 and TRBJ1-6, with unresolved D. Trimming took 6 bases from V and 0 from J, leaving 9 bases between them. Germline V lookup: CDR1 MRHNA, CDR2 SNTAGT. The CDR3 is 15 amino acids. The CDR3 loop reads CASRQTSSYNSPLHF. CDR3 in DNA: TGTGCCAGCAGACAGACGAGCTCCTATAATTCACCCCTCCACTTT.

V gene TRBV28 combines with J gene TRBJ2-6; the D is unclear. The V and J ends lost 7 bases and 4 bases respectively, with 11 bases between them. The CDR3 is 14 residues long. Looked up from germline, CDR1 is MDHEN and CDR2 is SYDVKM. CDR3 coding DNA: TGTGCCAGCACTGGGTCGTTCGGGGCCAACGTCCTGACTTTC. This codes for CASTGSFGANVLTF.

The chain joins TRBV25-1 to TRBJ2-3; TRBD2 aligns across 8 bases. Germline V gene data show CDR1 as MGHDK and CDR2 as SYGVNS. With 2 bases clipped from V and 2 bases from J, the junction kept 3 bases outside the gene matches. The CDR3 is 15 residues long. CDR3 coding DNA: TGTGCCAGCAGTGAAACTAGCGGCTACACAGATACGCAGTATTTT. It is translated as CASSETSGYTDTQYF. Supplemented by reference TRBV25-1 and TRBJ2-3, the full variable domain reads EADIYQTPRYLVIGTGKKITLECSQTMGHDKMYWYQQDPGMELHLIHYSYGVNSTEKGDLSSESTVSRIRTEHFPLTLESARPSHTSQYLCASSETSGYTDTQYFGPGTRLTVL.

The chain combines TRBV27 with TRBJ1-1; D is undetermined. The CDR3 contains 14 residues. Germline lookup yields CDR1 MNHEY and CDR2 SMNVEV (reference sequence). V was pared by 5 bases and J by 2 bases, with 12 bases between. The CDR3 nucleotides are TGTGCCAGCAGTCCGACCGGGTCAAACACTGAAGCTTTCTTT. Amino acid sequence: CASSPTGSNTEAFF.

The CDR3 sequence: CASSSQRGYSYEQYF. Here the CDR3 DNA reads TGTGCCAGCAGTTCCCAGAGGGGTTACTCCTACGAGCAGTACTTC. The chain is built from TRBV27 and TRBJ2-5; the D gene could be TRBD1 or TRBD2 (5 bases each). The end of the DNA aligns better with TRBJ2-7, so the J call may be wrong. The germline V gene encodes CDR1 MNHEY and CDR2 SMNVEV (reference sequence). CDR3 size: 15 residues.

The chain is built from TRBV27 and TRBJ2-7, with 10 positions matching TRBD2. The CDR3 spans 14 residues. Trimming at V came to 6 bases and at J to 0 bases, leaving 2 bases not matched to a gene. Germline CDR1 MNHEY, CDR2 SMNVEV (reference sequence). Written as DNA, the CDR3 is TGTGCCAGCAGAGGACTAGCGGACTCCTACGAGCAGTACTTC. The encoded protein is CASRGLADSYEQYF.